This is a list of T cell receptor beta chains from one sample in a study of pediatric ulcerative colitis. Sequencing was performed with immunoSEQ multiplex PCR; in TCRdb, only in-frame clones are kept and a portion is missing. The sample yields around 18,000 clones, under 75% seen once. The sequencing sample was made of gut tissue. The receptors stem from a boy aged 5-17 years with moderate ulcerative colitis. Each CDR3 is given with its conserved first and last residue. D genes are given only for firm matches. The size of a clone is reported for some rows only, either as once, few or many, or as a class for expanded clones.

clone_size,d_call,j_call,v_call,cdr3_aa,cdr3_nt
NA,NA,TRBJ1-1,TRBV30,CAWSVVRNTEAFF,TGTGCCTGGAGTGTAGTGCGGAACACTGAAGCTTTCTTT
NA,NA,TRBJ2-5,TRBV30,CAWSPEGGWGETQYF,TGTGCCTGGAGTCCGGAGGGGGGGTGGGGGGAGACCCAGTACTTC
NA,NA,TRBJ2-2,TRBV21-1,CASNDRSGAPGELFF,TGTGCCAGCAACGACCGTTCAGGGGCCCCCGGGGAGCTGTTTTTT
few,NA,TRBJ1-2,TRBV7-9,CASSPGGVGYTF,TGTGCCAGCAGCCCGGGAGGGGTAGGCTACACCTTC
NA,NA,TRBJ1-1,TRBV5-6,CASSFIGKGSNTEAFF,TGTGCCAGCAGCTTCATCGGGAAAGGTTCGAACACTGAAGCTTTCTTT
NA,NA,TRBJ1-3,TRBV2,CASSPRGGNGNTIYF,TGTGCCAGCAGCCCCCGAGGGGGGAATGGAAACACCATATATTTT
NA,TRBD1,TRBJ1-6,TRBV19,CASRDRQGGVSPLHF,TGTGCCAGTAGGGACAGGCAGGGTGGAGTTTCACCCCTCCACTTT
NA,NA,TRBJ1-5,TRBV2,CASRGDSRSFRQHF,TGTGCCAGCAGGGGAGACAGCCGGTCGTTTCGCCAGCATTTT
NA,NA,TRBJ2-7,TRBV5-4,CASSPGARSYEQYF,TGTGCCAGCAGCCCGGGGGCGCGTTCCTACGAGCAGTACTTC
few,TRBD1,TRBJ1-1,TRBV11-2,CASSLDLRGREAFF,TGTGCCAGCAGCTTAGATCTAAGGGGGCGTGAAGCTTTCTTT
NA,TRBD1,TRBJ1-5,TRBV5-5,CASSEQGAGDRQPQHF,TGTGCCAGCAGCGAACAGGGGGCAGGGGATCGTCAGCCCCAGCATTTT
medium-sized,TRBD1,TRBJ1-1,TRBV28,CASSSTGGTEAFF,TGTGCCAGCAGTTCCACAGGGGGGACTGAAGCTTTCTTT
NA,TRBD2,TRBJ2-1,TRBV9,CASSETPTGGASQFF,TGTGCCAGCAGCGAGACACCCACCGGGGGGGCCTCACAGTTCTTC
medium-sized,TRBD2,TRBJ2-1,TRBV5-6,CASSLGSAGVQFF,TGTGCCAGCAGCTTGGGGTCGGCGGGAGTCCAGTTCTTC
few,TRBD1,TRBJ2-7,TRBV7-9,CASSDLGQGLYEQYF,TGTGCCAGCAGCGATCTGGGACAGGGACTTTACGAGCAGTACTTC
NA,NA,TRBJ1-5,TRBV19,CASSIGQLSASNQPQHF,TGTGCCAGTAGTATTGGACAACTATCAGCTAGCAATCAGCCCCAGCATTTT
NA,TRBD1,TRBJ1-1,TRBV5-1,CASSLVGGQGTNTEAFF,TGCGCCAGCAGCTTGGTGGGGGGACAGGGGACGAACACTGAAGCTTTCTTT
NA,NA,TRBJ1-2,TRBV6-5,CASSPSNYGYTF,TGTGCCAGCAGTCCCAGTAACTATGGCTACACCTTC
few,NA,TRBJ2-7,TRBV5-1,CASSSDGTYEQYF,TGCGCCAGCAGCTCCGACGGTACCTACGAGCAGTACTTC
NA,TRBD1,TRBJ1-2,TRBV29-1,CSVGVGQGAYGYTF,TGCAGCGTTGGGGTGGGACAGGGTGCCTATGGCTACACCTTC
NA,NA,TRBJ2-7,TRBV6-5,CASSYDSGVASYEQYF,TGTGCCAGCAGTTACGATTCAGGGGTTGCCTCCTACGAGCAGTACTTC
NA,NA,TRBJ2-7,TRBV6-5,CASRPDRTNDEQYF,TGTGCCAGCAGGCCGGACAGGACTAATGACGAGCAGTACTTC
NA,NA,TRBJ2-7,TRBV4-2,CASSQELGTGSNGQYF,TGTGCCAGCAGCCAAGAGTTAGGAACAGGGAGTAATGGGCAGTACTTC
NA,NA,TRBJ2-7,TRBV28,CASSLQQYEQYF,TGTGCCAGCAGTTTACAGCAGTACGAGCAGTACTTC
NA,TRBD1,TRBJ1-3,TRBV6-1,CASSEGQVFGNTIYF,TGTGCCAGCAGCGAAGGACAGGTCTTCGGAAACACCATATATTTT
NA,NA,TRBJ1-2,TRBV7-9,CASSLDVGGSGYTF,TGTGCCAGCAGCTTAGACGTTGGGGGGTCGGGCTACACCTTC
NA,NA,TRBJ2-7,TRBV27,CASSLLAETYEQYF,TGTGCCAGCAGTTTATTGGCCGAAACCTACGAGCAGTACTTC
NA,NA,TRBJ1-2,TRBV21-1,CASSINGTRFNYGYTF,TGTGCCAGCAGCATAAACGGGACCCGATTTAACTATGGCTACACCTTC
NA,NA,TRBJ1-1,TRBV6-4,CASSVRRVGTEAFF,TGTGCCAGCAGTGTCAGGCGGGTGGGGACTGAAGCTTTCTTT
few,NA,TRBJ1-5,TRBV5-1,CASSWTAGNQPQHF,TGCGCCAGCAGCTGGACAGCAGGCAATCAGCCCCAGCATTTT
NA,TRBD1,TRBJ2-7,TRBV27,CASSFRTGVWEQYF,TGTGCCAGCAGTTTCAGGACAGGGGTTTGGGAGCAGTACTTC
NA,NA,TRBJ1-5,TRBV7-2,CASSLDRWGSNQPQHF,TGTGCCAGCAGCTTAGACAGGTGGGGTAGCAATCAGCCCCAGCATTTT
NA,NA,TRBJ1-6,TRBV5-1,CASSLQGNSPLHF,TGCGCCAGCAGCTTGCAGGGAAATTCACCCCTCCACTTT
once,NA,TRBJ1-1,TRBV5-1,CASSSGTQFTNTEAFF,TGCGCCAGCAGCTCGGGAACACAGTTCACGAACACTGAAGCTTTCTTT
NA,NA,TRBJ1-5,TRBV7-9,CASSTWDGSNQPQHF,TGTGCCAGCAGCACCTGGGACGGAAGCAATCAGCCCCAGCATTTT
few,NA,TRBJ1-2,TRBV30,CAWSPRVNYGYTF,TGTGCCTGGAGTCCAAGGGTGAACTATGGCTACACCTTC
NA,NA,TRBJ2-3,TRBV5-1,CASSLAQGTDTQYF,TGCGCCAGCAGCTTGGCTCAGGGGACAGATACGCAGTATTTT
few,NA,TRBJ1-2,TRBV12-5,CASGIDGAWGYTF,TGTGCTAGTGGCATCGACGGGGCGTGGGGCTACACCTTC
NA,NA,TRBJ1-5,TRBV6-1,CASSEQGYNQPQHF,TGTGCCAGCAGTGAACAGGGATACAATCAGCCCCAGCATTTT
few,NA,TRBJ1-5,TRBV5-1,CASSLGGGSQPQHF,TGCGCCAGCAGCTTGGGCGGGGGAAGTCAGCCCCAGCATTTT
NA,NA,TRBJ1-4,TRBV2,CATQGTGTSNEKLFF,TGTGCCACCCAGGGGACCGGGACATCTAATGAAAAACTGTTTTTT
NA,TRBD2,TRBJ2-7,TRBV7-3,CASSQGTSGSNEQYF,TGTGCCAGCAGCCAGGGGACTAGCGGTTCCAACGAGCAGTACTTC
NA,NA,TRBJ1-6,TRBV7-9,CASSSRQTNSPLHF,TGTGCCAGCAGCTCTAGACAGACTAATTCACCCCTCCACTTT
NA,TRBD2,TRBJ2-1,TRBV4-3,CASSQGPTSVNEQFF,TGCGCCAGCAGCCAAGGACCGACTAGCGTCAATGAGCAGTTCTTC
NA,TRBD1,TRBJ1-2,TRBV9,CASSVGDRKDASAGYTF,TGTGCCAGCAGCGTAGGGGACAGGAAGGATGCTTCTGCTGGCTACACCTTC
NA,NA,TRBJ1-1,TRBV10-1,CASDTMNTEAFF,TGCGCCAGCGACACCATGAACACTGAAGCTTTCTTT
NA,NA,TRBJ1-6,TRBV5-1,CASSLAAGAQGSPLHF,TGCGCCAGCAGCTTGGCCGCTGGGGCCCAGGGTTCACCCCTCCACTTT
NA,NA,TRBJ1-2,TRBV2,CASSDNYGYTF,TGTGCCAGCAGCGATAACTATGGCTACACCTTC
NA,TRBD2,TRBJ2-1,TRBV7-6,CASSLWREPGGSYNEQFF,TGTGCCAGCAGCTTATGGCGGGAGCCGGGGGGCTCCTACAATGAGCAGTTCTTC
NA,TRBD2,TRBJ2-7,TRBV13,CASSFGGELPYEQYF,TGTGCCAGCAGCTTTGGGGGGGAGTTACCCTACGAGCAGTACTTC
NA,TRBD1,TRBJ2-4,TRBV4-1,CASSQGTGVNIQYF,TGCGCCAGCAGCCAAGGGACAGGGGTAAACATTCAGTACTTC
NA,TRBD1,TRBJ1-4,TRBV5-1,CASTSDRGAPEKLFF,TGCGCCAGCACTTCGGACAGGGGGGCTCCCGAAAAACTGTTTTTT
NA,NA,TRBJ2-7,TRBV19,CASSEDFYEQYF,TGTGCCAGCAGTGAGGACTTCTACGAGCAGTACTTC